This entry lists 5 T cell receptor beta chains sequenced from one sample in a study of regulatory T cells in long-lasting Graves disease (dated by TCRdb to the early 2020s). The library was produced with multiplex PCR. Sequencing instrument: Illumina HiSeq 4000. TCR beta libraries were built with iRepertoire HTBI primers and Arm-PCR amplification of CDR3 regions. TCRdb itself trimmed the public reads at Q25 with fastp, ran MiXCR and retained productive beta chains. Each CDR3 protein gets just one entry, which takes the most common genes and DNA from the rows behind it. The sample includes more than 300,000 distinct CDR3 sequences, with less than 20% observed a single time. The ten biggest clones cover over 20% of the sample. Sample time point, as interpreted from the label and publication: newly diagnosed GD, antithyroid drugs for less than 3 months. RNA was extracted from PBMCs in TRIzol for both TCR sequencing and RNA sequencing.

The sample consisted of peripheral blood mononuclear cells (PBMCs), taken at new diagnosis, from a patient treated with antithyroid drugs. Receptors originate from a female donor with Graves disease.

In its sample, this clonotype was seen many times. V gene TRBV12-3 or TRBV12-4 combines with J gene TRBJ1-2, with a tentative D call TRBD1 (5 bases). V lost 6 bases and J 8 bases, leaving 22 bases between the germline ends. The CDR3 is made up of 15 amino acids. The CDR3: CASRYTGEGTKGYTF. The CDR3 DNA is TGTGCCAGCAGGTATACAGGAGAGGGGACTAAAGGCTACACCTTC.

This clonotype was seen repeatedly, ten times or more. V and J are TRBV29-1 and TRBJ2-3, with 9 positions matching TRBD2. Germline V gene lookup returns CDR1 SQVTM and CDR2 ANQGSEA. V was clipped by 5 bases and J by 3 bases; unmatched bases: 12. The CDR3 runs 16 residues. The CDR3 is CSVPPPGTSRTDTQYF. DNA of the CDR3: TGCAGCGTTCCCCCTCCCGGGACTAGCAGAACAGATACGCAGTATTTT.

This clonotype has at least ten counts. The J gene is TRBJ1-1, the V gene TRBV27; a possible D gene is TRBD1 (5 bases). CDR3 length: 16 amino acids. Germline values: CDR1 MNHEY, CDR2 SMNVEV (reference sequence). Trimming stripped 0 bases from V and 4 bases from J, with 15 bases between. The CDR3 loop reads CASSLSSRGVGTEAFF. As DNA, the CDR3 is TGTGCCAGCAGTTTATCGTCACGGGGGGTTGGCACTGAAGCTTTCTTT.

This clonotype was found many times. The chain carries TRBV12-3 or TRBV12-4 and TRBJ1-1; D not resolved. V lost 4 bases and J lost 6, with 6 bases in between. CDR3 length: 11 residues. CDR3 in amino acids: CASSYGAEAFF. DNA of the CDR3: TGTGCCAGCAGTTACGGCGCTGAAGCTTTCTTT.

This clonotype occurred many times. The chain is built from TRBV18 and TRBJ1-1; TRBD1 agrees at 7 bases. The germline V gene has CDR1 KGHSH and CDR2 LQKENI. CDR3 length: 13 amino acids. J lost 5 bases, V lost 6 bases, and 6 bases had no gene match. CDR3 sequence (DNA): TGTGCCAGCTCCCAGGACAGGCGGACTGAAGCTTTCTTT. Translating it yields CASSQDRRTEAFF.